This T cell receptor (beta chain) was documented in a study of blood T cell repertoires in COVID-19 (dated by TCRdb to the early 2020s). Regarding the complete study: Samples from collaborators originated in the United States, Italy and Spain and spanned both the acute and convalescent phases of COVID-19. The prospective study material was composed of cDNA or gDNA derived from T cells, B-cell-depleted T cells, or PBMCs. Subjects who had been exposed to COVID-19, were actively infected with it, or had recovered from it provided the deeply sampled blood TCRbeta repertoires that made up the dataset. A freely available public database, intended as a resource for researchers studying the immune response to SARS-CoV-2, is where the repertoires were released. Samples came from the ongoing ImmuneRACE study (first 160 participants) plus 1,254 subjects from 6 global collaborators. The sample metadata nearly always contained a de-identified subject ID, COVID-19 status, age in years and sex. Where HLA class I and class II types were available, the types were taken from metadata supplied by the sample provider, not from assay-based typing.

The CDR3, from cysteine to phenylalanine, totals 15 residues. Left in the record is the CDR3 DNA by itself, 45 bases read in frame from the first base. V lost 3 bases and J lost 6 bases; the stretch between them is 12 bases long. Via the germline V gene (reference sequence), CDR1 is MNHEY and CDR2 SMNVEV. The immunoSEQ Assay, a bias-controlled multiplex PCR, was used to amplify TCRbeta CDR3 regions from genomic DNA. From the authors' description of their analysis: Within the assay, amplification of reference gene primers was used to estimate how many nucleated cells each sample contained. To quantify the absolute abundance of each unique TCRbeta CDR3 rearrangement, sequence reads were collapsed and filtered. Productive Simpson clonality was computed per sample as the square root of Simpson's diversity index over productive rearrangements. Sourced from immuneACCESS, this table was stored by TCRdb with only in-frame sequences that have V and J called. A share of the clones is absent; for the studies checked, an unresolved V gene accounts for under half, and the remainder has no known explanation. V, J and clone size reflect that table, while D and trimming were determined from the DNA. The table for this sample lists 150,000 to 200,000 clones; roughly 81% of them were counted only once. Clones ranked in the top ten supply approximately 10% of the sample.

What the authors observed across the whole study: How much clinical and demographic metadata was included differed by source and by participant, and the metadata was provided uncurated.

At one collaborating source in Seattle, patients were enrolled during active infection and were followed longitudinally through the course of disease. Whole blood was collected in K2EDTA tubes by collaborating institutions according to the institutions' own protocols. For TCRbeta analysis, collaborators shipped samples in one of three forms: frozen whole blood, isolated PBMCs, or DNA extracted from either of those sample types. This clone was detected only a few times. Its antigen remains undetermined. Base qualities are not at hand, and no much larger clone is one base apart. The rearrangement joined TRBV27 to TRBJ1-6; D gene: possibly TRBD1, on 6 matching bases. This TCR came from a woman in her thirties or forties with COVID-19, enrolled during active disease. The sample consisted of peripheral blood. The nucleotide sequence reads TGTGCCAGCAGTTTCCGGGGGGCAGTTAATTCACCCCTCCACTTT. It translates to CASSFRGAVNSPLHF.